Each of the 32 T cell receptor beta chains below was sequenced from the same sample in a study of response to subunit inactivated influenza vaccine. TCRdb processed the RT-PCR reads anew with MiXCR; each CDR3 protein has one entry. Among roughly 520,000 distinct CDR3 sequences listed, less than 30% were seen once. The material was CD4+ T cells sorted from PBMCs, obtained around 5 days after vaccination. These receptors were taken from a man in his forties or fifties who received an inactivated influenza vaccine.

This clonotype was observed a few times. The chain uses TRBV24-1 and TRBJ1-1, with D maybe TRBD1 (6 bases). The CDR3 runs to 13 residues. Trimming shortened V by 1 base and J by 5 bases, and 7 bases separated the two germline ends. Germline V gene lookup returns CDR1 KGHDR and CDR2 SFDVKD. DNA for the CDR3: TGTGCCACCAGTGATTTTCAGGGGACTGAAGCTTTCTTT. This gives the protein CATSDFQGTEAFF.

This clonotype was counted between two and nine times. This sequence joins TRBV11-2 and TRBJ2-5; tentatively, D is TRBD1 (5 bases). This CDR3 region has 14 residues. CDR1 is SGHAT and CDR2 is FQNNGV in the germline V gene. Trimming stripped 3 bases from V and 5 bases from J, with 13 bases between. The CDR3 region is CASSLQGKFETQYF. In nucleotides, the CDR3 is TGTGCCAGCAGCTTGCAGGGAAAATTTGAGACCCAGTACTTC.

This clonotype has only a few counts. The chain employs TRBV5-5 and TRBJ1-1, with TRBD1 matching over 7 bases. J lost 1 base, V lost 0 bases, and 9 bases had no gene match. There are 17 residues in the CDR3. Germline values: CDR1 SGHKS, CDR2 YYEKEE (reference sequence). The chain's CDR3 is CASSLDFVGQKNTEAFF. The CDR3 DNA reads as TGTGCCAGCAGCTTGGACTTCGTGGGACAGAAGAACACTGAAGCTTTCTTT.

V is TRBV6-2 or TRBV6-3 and J is TRBJ1-1, with TRBD1 matching 7 bases. Germline assignment: CDR1 MNHEY and CDR2 SVGEGT. The CDR3 is made up of 15 amino acids. V was pared by 10 bases and J by 2 bases, with 13 bases of the junction left unmatched. The DNA of the CDR3 is TGTGCCACATTCCTTCCGGGACAGAGTAACACTGAAGCTTTCTTT. It codes for CATFLPGQSNTEAFF.

This clonotype came up a few times. The chain couples TRBV20-1 to TRBJ1-1; 7 bases agree with TRBD1. Germline V gene lookup returns CDR1 DFQATT and CDR2 SNEGSKA (reference sequence). V was pared by 1 base and J by 6 bases, with 2 bases of the junction left unmatched. The length of the CDR3 is 12 residues. The CDR3 nucleotides read TGCAGTGCTAGAGGCAGGGGGGCTGAAGCTTTCTTT. This translates into CSARGRGAEAFF.

This clonotype was picked up a small number of times. The chain carries TRBV20-1 and TRBJ1-1, with unresolved D. The CDR3 length is 14 residues. CDR1 is DFQATT and CDR2 is SNEGSKA in the germline V gene (reference sequence). V was pared by 3 bases and J by 5 bases, with 16 bases between. The CDR3 DNA reads as TGCAGTGCTAGTAGGGCAGCGCTTGGGACTGAAGCTTTCTTT. Its protein is CSASRAALGTEAFF.

This clonotype was seen only once. The V call is TRBV6-1, the J call TRBJ2-3; 7 nucleotides agree with TRBD2. Unmatched junction bases numbered 7, after V lost 2 bases and J lost 2 bases. This CDR3 is built from 16 residues. The V gene's germline CDR1 is MNHNS and CDR2 SASEGT. The chain's CDR3 is CASSELGGRITDTQYF. CDR3 bases: TGTGCCAGCAGTGAACTCGGCGGGAGAATCACAGATACGCAGTATTTT.

The chain employs TRBV6-2 or TRBV6-3 and TRBJ2-1; 7 nucleotides line up with TRBD2. With V trimmed by 5 bases and J by 7 bases, 8 bases remained unmatched. The CDR3 has 14 amino acids. Germline assignment: CDR1 MNHEY and CDR2 SVGEGT. CDR3 sequence reads: CASSMGGLVNEQFF. CDR3 sequence (DNA): TGTGCCAGCAGTATGGGAGGACTAGTAAATGAGCAGTTCTTC.

The chain is built from TRBV4-3 and TRBJ1-1, with D unresolved. Germline V CDR1 and CDR2: LGHNA, YSLEER. The CDR3 has 15 residues. The germline V and J ends were trimmed by 1 base and 2 bases, with 11 bases remaining between them. As DNA, the CDR3 is TGCGCCAGCAGCCAAGTACACCTAAGTAACACTGAAGCTTTCTTT. Amino acid sequence: CASSQVHLSNTEAFF.

The V gene is TRBV6-2 or TRBV6-3, the J gene TRBJ2-3; no firm D call. V was clipped by 8 bases and J by 3 bases, with 15 bases between them. Looked up from germline, CDR1 is MNHEY and CDR2 is SVGEGT. The CDR3 is made up of 14 amino acids. The CDR3 coding sequence is TGTGCCAGCCTACGCGGTGTGGGAACAGATACGCAGTATTTT. Translation: CASLRGVGTDTQYF.

The rearrangement joins TRBV28 to TRBJ2-7; possibly TRBD2 for D (5 bases). In germline, CDR1 is MDHEN, CDR2 SYDVKM. V was cut by 5 bases and J by 7 bases, with 21 bases left in between. The CDR3 covers 15 residues. CDR3 DNA: TGTGCCAGCAGTGGCCCGGGATCGCTGTCCGGGGAGCAGTACTTC. It is translated as CASSGPGSLSGEQYF.

The chain is built from TRBV7-9 and TRBJ2-2; D gene unclear. Germline loops: CDR1 SEHNR, CDR2 FQNEAQ (reference sequence). Trimming took off 1 base at V and 6 bases at J, with 12 bases between the two ends. The CDR3 spans 15 residues. CDR3 residues: CASSLERFVAGELFF. The CDR3 region has the DNA TGTGCCAGCAGCTTAGAGAGATTTGTCGCCGGGGAGCTGTTTTTT.

The V gene is TRBV7-2, the J gene TRBJ1-1; unclear D gene. The germline V gene has CDR1 SGHTA and CDR2 FQGNSA. V lost 0 bases and J 4 bases, leaving 9 bases between the germline ends. CDR3 length: 14 amino acids. CDR3 residues: CASSLAPTSTEAFF. CDR3 DNA sequence: TGTGCCAGCAGCTTAGCCCCTACCTCCACTGAAGCTTTCTTT.

The chain combines TRBV7-9 with TRBJ2-3; D remains unclear. The length of the CDR3 is 15 residues. Germline loops: CDR1 SEHNR, CDR2 FQNEAQ (reference sequence). V was shortened by 6 bases and J by 0 bases, with 13 bases between the two germline ends. CDR3 in amino acids: CASRSGVYSTDTQYF. For the CDR3, the DNA is TGTGCCAGCAGGAGTGGGGTTTATAGCACAGATACGCAGTATTTT.

Only a few counts were recorded for this clonotype. V usage is TRBV28 and J usage is TRBJ1-1; the match to TRBD1 covers 7 bases. V gave up 5 bases and J gave up 11 bases; unmatched junction bases: 14. The CDR3 totals 14 residues. CDR1 and CDR2 from the germline V gene are MDHEN and SYDVKM. This chain's CDR3 is CASSNLDRVTWAFF. The DNA of the CDR3 is TGTGCCAGCAGTAACCTCGACAGGGTCACTTGGGCTTTCTTT.

This clonotype has just a few counts. This chain links TRBV7-2 with TRBJ1-5; D not certain. Germline CDR1 SGHTA, CDR2 FQGNSA. The length of the CDR3 is 13 residues. Between the trimmed V and J ends, which lost 2 bases and 6 bases, there was a span of 8 bases. CDR3 DNA: TGTGCCAGCAGCTTAAATTATGGTCAGCCCCAGCATTTT. Translated, it gives CASSLNYGQPQHF.

The sample holds a few counts of this clonotype. The chain joins TRBV28 to TRBJ2-7; a weak D match, TRBD1 (5 bases). The CDR3 sequence is 11 residues long. V was trimmed by 7 bases and J by 4 bases, leaving 8 bases between them. CDR1 is MDHEN, CDR2 SYDVKM, per germline. CDR3 nucleotides: TGTGCCAGCACCAAGGGGTACGAGCAGTACTTC. The encoded protein is CASTKGYEQYF.

This clonotype was observed a few times. The rearrangement links TRBV5-6 to TRBJ2-3; 12 bases line up with TRBD2. The CDR3 extends over 16 amino acids. Unmatched junction bases numbered 11, after V lost 4 bases and J lost 8 bases. Germline values: CDR1 SGHDT, CDR2 YYEEEE. CDR3 DNA: TGTGCCAGCAGCCCCCCAGGACTAGCGGGGCGGGGTACGCAGTATTTT. Protein: CASSPPGLAGRGTQYF.

The table lists this clonotype with a few counts. CDR3 sequence (DNA): TGTGCCAGCAGCTTATTTAGTTTAGGAGAGACCCAGTACTTC. It codes for CASSLFSLGETQYF. The gene calls are TRBV7-8 and TRBJ2-5; D remains unclear. Per germline, CDR1 SGHVS and CDR2 FQNEAQ. CDR3 length equals 14 residues. V lost 2 bases and J lost 4, with 11 bases in between. The full variable domain, rest sourced from reference TRBV7-8 and TRBJ2-5, is GAGVSQSPRYKVAKRGQDVALRCDPISGHVSLFWYQQALGQGPEFLTYFQNEAQLDKSGLPSDRFFAERPEGSVSTLKIQRTQQEDSAVYLCASSLFSLGETQYFGPGTRLLVL.

The J gene is TRBJ1-1, the V gene TRBV29-1; TRBD1 agrees at 7 bases. The CDR3 length is 12 residues. Germline lookup yields CDR1 SQVTM and CDR2 ANQGSEA. J lost 8 bases, V lost 4 bases, and 7 bases had no gene match. The CDR3 DNA reads as TGCAGCGTTGGGACAGGTGCTTACGAAGCTTTCTTT. It translates to CSVGTGAYEAFF.

This sequence joins TRBV20-1 and TRBJ2-2; weak D call: TRBD1 (6 bases). Trimming stripped 7 bases from V and 0 bases from J, with 12 bases between. Germline CDR1 and CDR2: DFQATT and SNEGSKA (reference sequence). The CDR3 sequence is 14 residues long. The CDR3 sequence is CSVTGTTNTGELFF. The CDR3 bases are TGCAGTGTCACCGGGACAACGAACACCGGGGAGCTGTTTTTT.

A few counts support this clonotype. The chain is built from TRBV20-1 and TRBJ2-3; the D gene is possibly TRBD1 (5 bases). Trimming took 1 base from V and 6 from J, leaving 17 bases between them. The CDR3 is 15 residues long. From germline, CDR1 is DFQATT and CDR2 SNEGSKA (reference sequence). CDR3 protein: CSARATATVLDTQYF. CDR3 DNA sequence: TGCAGTGCTAGAGCGACAGCGACCGTATTGGATACGCAGTATTTT.

The V and J genes are TRBV29-1 and TRBJ2-3; D is unclear. The CDR3 runs to 11 residues. Germline V CDR1 and CDR2: SQVTM, ANQGSEA. Deletions cut 4 bases from V and 2 bases from J, with 4 bases between. Here the CDR3 DNA reads TGCAGCGTTGCCTACACAGATACGCAGTATTTT. Its protein product is CSVAYTDTQYF.

This clonotype has just a few counts. The chain couples TRBV27 to TRBJ2-6; D is uncertain. This CDR3 is 14 amino acids long. Germline V gene lookup returns CDR1 MNHEY and CDR2 SMNVEV (reference sequence). Trimming took 5 bases from V and 0 from J, leaving 5 bases between them. CDR3 in DNA: TGTGCCAGCAGTAAGGTCTCTGGGGCCAACGTCCTGACTTTC. This encodes CASSKVSGANVLTF.

The sample holds a few counts of this clonotype. The rearrangement links TRBV20-1 to TRBJ1-1; 11 bases line up with TRBD1. CDR1 and CDR2 from the germline V gene are DFQATT and SNEGSKA (reference sequence). J was trimmed by 8 bases and V by 5 bases; bases with no gene match: 4. The CDR3 consists of 12 residues. The CDR3 DNA is TGCAGTGCTGGACAGGGGGCGGGGGAAGCTTTCTTT. Translated: CSAGQGAGEAFF.

The chain has TRBV24-1 and TRBJ2-7; TRBD1 matches 10 bases. Germline loops: CDR1 KGHDR, CDR2 SFDVKD. Trimming removed 3 bases from V and 6 bases from J; junction bases left unmatched: 7. CDR3 length: 15 residues. This chain's CDR3 is CATSDTRTGGGEQYF. The DNA of the CDR3 is TGTGCCACCAGTGATACGCGGACAGGGGGTGGCGAGCAGTACTTC.

In this sample, this clonotype turned up a few times. The genes are TRBV28 and TRBJ2-3; 8 bases line up with TRBD1. The V gene end was trimmed by 5 bases and the J gene end by 0 bases; junction bases not matched to a gene: 7. Per the germline V gene, CDR1 is MDHEN and CDR2 is SYDVKM. This CDR3 comprises 16 residues. The CDR3 loop is CASSIRTGLSTDTQYF. CDR3 DNA: TGTGCCAGCAGTATACGGACAGGGTTGAGCACAGATACGCAGTATTTT.

The chain joins TRBV6-2 or TRBV6-3 to TRBJ1-1; D not resolved. Germline loops: CDR1 MNHEY, CDR2 SVGEGT. V was shortened by 6 bases and J by 7 bases, with 12 bases between the two germline ends. The CDR3 has 12 residues. The CDR3 loop is CASSRGRFEAFF. CDR3 in DNA: TGTGCCAGCAGCCGAGGACGGTTTGAAGCTTTCTTT.

The chain combines TRBV20-1 with TRBJ2-4; TRBD2 matches at 9 bases. This CDR3 has 18 amino acids. Per germline, CDR1 DFQATT and CDR2 SNEGSKA (reference sequence). J lost 0 bases, V lost 7 bases, and 16 bases had no gene match. The CDR3 region has the DNA TGCAGTGTGAACCCCGGTCTAGCGGGGATACTAGCCAAAAACATTCAGTACTTC. Translated: CSVNPGLAGILAKNIQYF.

The chain has TRBV12-3 or TRBV12-4 and TRBJ2-2; TRBD2 is a possible D gene (6 bases). The CDR3 is made up of 17 amino acids. V lost 5 bases, J lost 0 bases, and 16 bases lay in between. Written as DNA, the CDR3 is TGTGCCAGCAGTGGGCCCCGAGGAGGGTCGAACACCGGGGAGCTGTTTTTT. This encodes CASSGPRGGSNTGELFF.

This clonotype turned up a few times. The chain employs TRBV4-2 and TRBJ2-7; D gene unclear. The length of the CDR3 is 13 residues. V was shortened by 3 bases and J by 2 bases, with 8 bases between the two germline ends. Germline V lookup: CDR1 LGHNA, CDR2 YNFKEQ. CDR3 residues: CASSQNGPYEQYF. CDR3 bases: TGTGCCAGCAGCCAGAACGGGCCCTACGAGCAGTACTTC.

V is TRBV20-1 and J is TRBJ2-2; D may match TRBD1 or TRBD2 (5 bases each). Germline-derived CDR1 and CDR2 are DFQATT and SNEGSKA (reference sequence). Trimming removed 3 bases at V and 1 base at J, with 12 bases between. The CDR3 contains 15 residues. The CDR3 sequence: CSASKGPRNTGELFF. CDR3 nucleotides: TGCAGTGCTAGCAAGGGACCCCGGAACACCGGGGAGCTGTTTTTT.